This passage covers 9 T cell receptor beta chains from one sample sequenced in a study of blood T cell repertoires in COVID-19. Some clones are missing from TCRdb's copy, which holds only in-frame ones; the method was immunoSEQ multiplex PCR. Found here are a few hundred thousand clones, approximately 91% of them singletons; the top ten hold over 0.55%. The sample consisted of peripheral blood. The receptors here all came from a human donor in a cohort sampled during active COVID-19.

This sequence joins TRBV10-3 and TRBJ2-5, with TRBD1 matching 8 bases. The V gene end was trimmed by 4 bases and the J gene end by 5 bases; junction bases not matched to a gene: 6. The CDR3 covers 14 residues. Germline loops: CDR1 ENHRY, CDR2 SYGVKD. The CDR3 nucleotides read TGTGCCATCAGTGGGACAGGGTTTGGGGAGACCCAGTACTTC. It codes for CAISGTGFGETQYF.

The chain carries TRBV28 and TRBJ2-7; 8 nucleotides agree with TRBD1. Germline V lookup: CDR1 MDHEN, CDR2 SYDVKM. The CDR3 spans 14 residues. V was pared by 4 bases and J by 7 bases, with 9 bases of the junction left unmatched. Written as DNA, the CDR3 is TGTGCCAGCAGTTCACCACAGGGGGGTGGAGAGCAGTACTTC. It encodes CASSSPQGGGEQYF.

The J gene is TRBJ1-1, the V gene TRBV5-1; D possibly corresponds to TRBD1 (5 bases). Germline CDR1 and CDR2: SGHRS and YFSETQ. The CDR3 is 13 amino acids. V was clipped by 7 bases and J by 0 bases, with 10 bases between them. The CDR3 DNA sequence: TGCGCCAGCGGGGGGGAAGTGAACACTGAAGCTTTCTTT. This sequence encodes CASGGEVNTEAFF.

This sequence joins TRBV5-4 and TRBJ1-1; perhaps TRBD1 as D (6 bases). Trimming cost V 4 bases and J 4 bases, with 14 bases left between them. The CDR3 is 14 residues long. CDR1 and CDR2 (germline): SGHNT, YYREEE (reference sequence). The CDR3 DNA is TGTGCCAGCAGCCCGACAGGTGAGGGCACTGAAGCTTTCTTT. Its protein is CASSPTGEGTEAFF.

The chain combines TRBV9 with TRBJ2-1, with D perhaps matching TRBD2 (6 bases). The germline CDR1 and CDR2 sequences are SGDLS and YYNGEE. The V end was cut by 0 bases, the J end by 0 bases, with 10 bases between. The CDR3 sequence is 16 residues long. CDR3 DNA: TGTGCCAGCAGCGTAGTGGCGGGAAGCTCCTACAATGAGCAGTTCTTC. Translating gives CASSVVAGSSYNEQFF.

The J gene is TRBJ2-1, the V gene TRBV5-1; the D gene is possibly TRBD1 (6 bases). The V end was cut by 4 bases, the J end by 2 bases, with 13 bases between. The CDR3 is made up of 15 amino acids. Germline loops: CDR1 SGHRS, CDR2 YFSETQ. In DNA, the CDR3 is TGCGCCAGCAGCCGGGTGCAGGGGACCTACAATGAGCAGTTCTTC. Residues: CASSRVQGTYNEQFF. The full variable domain, its missing parts supplied by reference TRBV5-1 and TRBJ2-1, is KAGVTQTPRYLIKTRGQQVTLSCSPISGHRSVSWYQQTPGQGLQFLFEYFSETQRNKGNFPGRFSGRQFSNSRSEMNVSTLELGDSALYLCASSRVQGTYNEQFFGPGTRLTVL.

The chain is built from TRBV28 and TRBJ2-1; the match to TRBD1 covers 7 bases. This CDR3 contains 15 residues. Germline CDR1 reads MDHEN; CDR2 reads SYDVKM. V was clipped by 6 bases and J by 3 bases; unmatched bases: 8. The CDR3 region has the DNA TGTGCCAGCAGCCGACCGGGACAGAGCTACAATGAGCAGTTCTTC. Translating gives CASSRPGQSYNEQFF. The full variable domain, its missing parts supplied by reference TRBV28 and TRBJ2-1, is DVKVTQSSRYLVKRTGEKVFLECVQDMDHENMFWYRQDPGLGLRLIYFSYDVKMKEKGDIPEGYSVSREKKERFSLILESASTNQTSMYLCASSRPGQSYNEQFFGPGTRLTVL.

In its sample, this clone was seen once. The J gene is TRBJ2-1, the V gene TRBV11-2; TRBD2 agrees at 7 bases. The length of the CDR3 is 14 residues. The V gene's germline CDR1 is SGHAT and CDR2 FQNNGV. V dropped 7 bases and J dropped 4; count of bases not matched to a gene: 7. The CDR3 coding sequence is TGTGCCAGCATCCAGCGGGACCCTTACAATGAGCAGTTCTTC. It specifies CASIQRDPYNEQFF. Filled out from reference TRBV11-2 and TRBJ2-1, the complete variable domain reads EAGVAQSPRYKIIEKRQSVAFWCNPISGHATLYWYQQILGQGPKLLIQFQNNGVVDDSQLPKDRFSAERLKGVDSTLKIQPAKLEDSAVYLCASIQRDPYNEQFFGPGTRLTVL.

The chain couples TRBV19 to TRBJ1-1; D is possibly TRBD1 (5 bases). Germline CDR1 reads LNHDA; CDR2 reads SQIVND (reference sequence). The ends were cut back, 6 bases at V and 2 bases at J, with 7 bases in the middle. This CDR3 has 12 residues. The CDR3 DNA sequence: TGTGCCAGTAGGGGGCCAAACACTGAAGCTTTCTTT. Translated, it gives CASRGPNTEAFF.